The sample holds a few counts of the clone carrying this T cell receptor beta chain. Antigen specificity is unknown. 60 Vbeta and 13 Jbeta primers were used in PCR. Measured with immunoSEQ multiplex PCR; TCRdb has only the in-frame clones, and not every one. The sample shows about 130,000 clones, 65% to 85% of them seen only once. This sample is drawn from a study of cytomegalovirus exposure and HLA in healthy donors. Study-wide results and caveats: For most TCR beta V segments, an earlier analysis put the productive rate at about 90% or about 30% of the time. CMV serostatus was the sole immune exposure data available.

CDR1 is SGHTA, CDR2 FQGNSA, per germline. This CDR3 contains 15 residues. Trimming took 1 base from V and 0 from J, leaving 8 bases between them. Material: PBMCs. J is TRBJ2-3 and V is TRBV7-2; no definite D call. The TCR originated in a woman in her 40s in good health and CMV-seronegative. CDR3 residues: CASSLVATSTDTQYF. The CDR3 nucleotides read TGTGCCAGCAGCTTAGTTGCCACTAGCACAGATACGCAGTATTTT.